Below are 16 T cell receptor beta chains sequenced from a single sample in a study of cytomegalovirus exposure and HLA in healthy donors (dated by TCRdb to 2017 to 2019). Libraries were prepared through the immunoSEQ multiplex PCR assay. The multiplex PCR relied on a mix of 60 forward primers for TCR Vbeta segments and 13 reverse primers for TCR Jbeta segments. In its TCRdb copy, this immuneACCESS table keeps in-frame sequences only and misses some clones. Where compared with another copy, unresolved V genes explain less than half of these, and the others have no known cause. Per the sample table, the count is about 51,000 clones. The ten largest clones represent roughly 26% of the sample. The sequenced material came from PBMCs. The receptors were sampled from a man aged 35-49 years in good health and CMV-seropositive.

The J gene is TRBJ1-2, the V gene TRBV2; 11 bases line up with TRBD1. The CDR3 sequence is 13 residues long. The V gene end was trimmed by 6 bases and the J gene end by 7 bases; junction bases not matched to a gene: 4. Germline assignment: CDR1 SNHLY and CDR2 FYNNEI. The CDR3 region has the DNA TGTGCCAGCAGGGACAGGGGGCCTGGTGGCTACACCTTC. Its translation is CASRDRGPGGYTF.

V usage is TRBV6-5 and J usage is TRBJ2-5; D may be TRBD2 (6 bases). The CDR3 sequence is 13 residues long. Germline V gene data show CDR1 as MNHEY and CDR2 as SVGAGI. Trimming left V 7 bases short and J 4 bases short, with 13 bases between. The CDR3 spells CASTTRGGETQYF. The CDR3 DNA follows: TGTGCCAGCACGACTAGGGGCGGAGAGACCCAGTACTTC.

About this clone itself: The junction shows a germline mismatch at one end, possibly a read error. The chain is built from TRBV5-1 and TRBJ2-2, with a weak D call TRBD2 (6 bases). The CDR3 is 14 residues long. The germline V gene has CDR1 SGHRS and CDR2 YFSETQ. CDR3 in DNA: TGCGCCAGCAGCTTGGGGGCGGTGACCGGGGAGGTGTTTTTT. The encoded protein is CASSLGAVTGEVFF.

Considering frequency, this clone is medium-sized. The genes are TRBV7-9 and TRBJ1-1; the match to TRBD1 covers 7 bases. CDR3 length equals 11 residues. J lost 7 bases, V lost 10 bases, and 6 bases had no gene match. Germline loops: CDR1 SEHNR, CDR2 FQNEAQ (reference sequence). Written as DNA, the CDR3 is TGTGCCACGAGGGGGACAGTTGAAGCTTTCTTT. Translating gives CATRGTVEAFF.

The chain links TRBV5-1 to TRBJ1-1, with a tentative D call TRBD1 (6 bases). CDR3 length: 15 residues. CDR1 SGHRS and CDR2 YFSETQ come from the germline V gene. V lost 2 bases and J 3 bases, leaving 14 bases between the germline ends. The CDR3 region has the DNA TGCGCCAGCAGCTTACAGGGCCTGGGCGACACTGAAGCTTTCTTT. Amino acid sequence: CASSLQGLGDTEAFF.

The J gene is TRBJ2-7, the V gene TRBV11-2, with D tentatively TRBD1 (5 bases). Germline loops: CDR1 SGHAT, CDR2 FQNNGV. V was clipped by 5 bases and J by 2 bases, with 10 bases between them. The CDR3 runs 13 residues. CDR3 amino acids: CASSQGVTYEQYF. In DNA, the CDR3 is TGTGCCAGCAGCCAGGGTGTGACCTACGAGCAGTACTTC.

The rearrangement joins TRBV5-1 to TRBJ2-3; D may be TRBD2 (5 bases). The V and J ends lost 0 bases and 0 bases respectively, with 5 bases between them. The germline CDR1 and CDR2 sequences are SGHRS and YFSETQ. CDR3 length: 14 residues. DNA of the CDR3: TGCGCCAGCAGCTTGGGGGAGAGCACAGATACGCAGTATTTT. Translated, it gives CASSLGESTDTQYF.

CDR3 sequence: CASSQGTSSEQYF. In DNA, the CDR3 is TGTGCCAGCAGCCAGGGGACTAGCTCCGAGCAGTACTTC. This chain uses TRBV14 with TRBJ2-7, with 9 bases that match TRBD2. Trimming took 3 bases from V and 6 from J; bases not matched to a gene: 3. This CDR3 region has 13 residues. Germline loops: CDR1 SGHDN, CDR2 FVKESK.

The chain couples TRBV30 to TRBJ2-4, with TRBD1 as a possible D gene (6 bases). This CDR3 has 16 amino acids. Trimming removed 0 bases at V and 0 bases at J, with 12 bases between. Germline CDR1 and CDR2: GTSNPN and SVGIG (reference sequence). The CDR3 region is CAWSVEGVVAKNIQYF. CDR3 coding DNA: TGTGCCTGGAGTGTAGAGGGGGTTGTAGCCAAAAACATTCAGTACTTC.

J is TRBJ2-7 and V is TRBV5-4; TRBD1 agrees at 9 bases. The CDR3 is 15 amino acids. Trimming cost V 1 base and J 1 base; bases outside gene matches: 3. Germline assignment: CDR1 SGHNT and CDR2 YYREEE (reference sequence). The CDR3 reads CASSLTGGISYEQYF. In DNA, the CDR3 is TGTGCCAGCAGCTTGACAGGGGGCATTTCCTACGAGCAGTACTTC. The full variable domain, completed using reference TRBV5-4 and TRBJ2-7, is ETGVTQSPTHLIKTRGQQVTLRCSSQSGHNTVSWYQQALGQGPQFIFQYYREEENGRGNFPPRFSGLQFPNYSSELNVNALELDDSALYLCASSLTGGISYEQYFGPGTRLTVT.

The J gene is TRBJ2-1, the V gene TRBV28; the match to TRBD2 covers 8 bases. This CDR3 is 14 amino acids long. V lost 5 bases, J lost 6 bases, and 6 bases stayed unmatched. Per germline, CDR1 MDHEN and CDR2 SYDVKM. This CDR3 reads CASSPGLVPNEQFF. CDR3 DNA sequence: TGTGCCAGCAGTCCGGGACTAGTCCCCAATGAGCAGTTCTTC.

This sequence joins TRBV7-9 and TRBJ2-5, with TRBD2 identical over 10 bases. The J call may not be correct, given that the DNA end is closer to TRBJ2-7. CDR3 length: 15 residues. CDR1 and CDR2 from the germline V gene are SEHNR and FQNEAQ (reference sequence). The CDR3 is CASSPWTSGSYEQYF. The CDR3 coding sequence is TGTGCCAGCAGCCCTTGGACTAGCGGATCCTACGAGCAGTACTTC.

The CDR3 nucleotides read TGTGCCAGCAGCCGTCGGACAGACGAGACCCAGTACTTC. It yields the protein CASSRRTDETQYF. The V call is TRBV7-9, the J call TRBJ2-5; D possibly corresponds to TRBD1 (6 bases). This CDR3 contains 13 residues. Germline CDR1 and CDR2: SEHNR and FQNEAQ (reference sequence). V was cut by 5 bases and J by 5 bases, with 12 bases left in between.

In DNA form, the CDR3 reads TGCGCCAGCAGCAGCCGGGACAGGGTGAAAGAGACCCAGTACTTC. It encodes CASSSRDRVKETQYF. The chain couples TRBV5-1 to TRBJ2-5; TRBD1 matches at 9 bases. The CDR3 runs 15 residues. From germline, CDR1 is SGHRS and CDR2 YFSETQ. The V segment lost 4 bases and the J segment 3 bases; nucleotides outside the gene matches: 7.

This rearrangement joins TRBV7-6 to TRBJ2-7; the match to TRBD1 covers 10 bases. The junction had 7 bases not matched to a gene; V was cut back by 3 bases and J by 5 bases. Per the germline V gene, CDR1 is SGHVS and CDR2 is FNYEAQ. This CDR3 region has 15 residues. The CDR3 loop is CASSLWGQGMNEQYF. The CDR3 DNA is TGTGCCAGCAGCTTGTGGGGACAGGGGATGAACGAGCAGTACTTC.

This rearrangement joins TRBV4-3 to TRBJ2-7; 11 positions match TRBD1. Trimming cost V 1 base and J 6 bases; bases outside gene matches: 8. Germline V lookup: CDR1 LGHNA, CDR2 YSLEER. This CDR3 comprises 16 residues. The CDR3 sequence is CASSQAPGTGGGEQYF. The CDR3 bases are TGCGCCAGCAGCCAAGCTCCCGGGACAGGGGGGGGCGAGCAGTACTTC.